This T cell receptor beta chain was documented in a study of blood T cells in healthy people across ages. The CDR3 has 15 amino acids. Germline lookup yields CDR1 ENHRY and CDR2 SYGVKD. V shed 6 bases, J shed 6 bases, and the junction held 11 bases outside the gene matches. Details on this clonotype: Its antigen is unidentified.

Next came a second PCR, run for roughly 6 to 11 cycles, which used a sample-barcoded 5' primer along with a J-beta primer mix. TCRdb analysed the 5' RACE reads with MiXCR anew, one entry per CDR3 protein. The repertoire holds hundreds of thousands of distinct CDR3 sequences, with around 50% as singletons. General study results and limits: The percentage of naive T cells correlated strongly with TCR beta diversity.

Isolated per sample were at least 6 million PBMCs. The origin of this receptor is a man in his forties in good health. The rearrangement links TRBV10-3 to TRBJ2-7; 10 bases are shared with TRBD1. Sequenced input: blood. The CDR3 nucleotides read TGTGCCATCAGAGTAAATGGGAGGGACAGGGGCGAGCAGTACTTC. Residues: CAIRVNGRDRGEQYF.